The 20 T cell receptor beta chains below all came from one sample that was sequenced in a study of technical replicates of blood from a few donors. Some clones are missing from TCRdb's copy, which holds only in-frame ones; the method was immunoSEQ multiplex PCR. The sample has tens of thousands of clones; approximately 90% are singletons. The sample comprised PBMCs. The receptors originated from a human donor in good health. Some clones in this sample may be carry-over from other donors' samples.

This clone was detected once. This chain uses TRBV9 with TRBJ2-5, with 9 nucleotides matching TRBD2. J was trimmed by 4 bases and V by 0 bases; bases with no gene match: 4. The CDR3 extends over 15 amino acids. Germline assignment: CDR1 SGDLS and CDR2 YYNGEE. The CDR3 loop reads CASSVGLAGRETQYF. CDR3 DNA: TGTGCCAGCAGCGTAGGGCTAGCGGGACGAGAGACCCAGTACTTC.

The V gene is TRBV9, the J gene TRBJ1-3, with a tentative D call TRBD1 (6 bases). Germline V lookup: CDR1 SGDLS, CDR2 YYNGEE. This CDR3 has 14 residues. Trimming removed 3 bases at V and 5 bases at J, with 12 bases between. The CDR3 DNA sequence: TGTGCCAGCAGCGCCGGGGACACCCGAAACACCATATATTTT. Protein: CASSAGDTRNTIYF.

In DNA, the CDR3 is TGTGCCAGCACGGGCCTGCGGGGGGGCACAGATACGCAGTATTTT. Its protein product is CASTGLRGGTDTQYF. The chain recombines TRBV2 with TRBJ2-3, with 8 bases identical to TRBD2. V gave up 7 bases and J gave up 1 base; unmatched junction bases: 7. The CDR3 extends over 15 amino acids. Germline CDR1 SNHLY, CDR2 FYNNEI.

The CDR3 region is CASRGQGSKNIQYF. CDR3 nucleotides: TGTGCCAGCAGGGGACAGGGTTCCAAAAACATTCAGTACTTC. The chain recombines TRBV2 with TRBJ2-4, with TRBD1 matching 9 bases. CDR1 is SNHLY and CDR2 is FYNNEI in the germline V gene. V shed 6 bases, J shed 2 bases, and the junction held 2 bases outside the gene matches. The length of the CDR3 is 14 residues.

CDR3 sequence reads: CAWSVPRGRGETQYF. DNA for the CDR3: TGTGCCTGGAGTGTACCGAGGGGGCGCGGAGAGACCCAGTACTTC. This chain joins TRBV30 and TRBJ2-5; 7 bases line up with TRBD1. The J segment lost 4 bases and the V segment lost 0 bases, leaving 8 bases of the junction unmatched. This CDR3 spans 15 amino acids. In germline, CDR1 is GTSNPN, CDR2 SVGIG (reference sequence).

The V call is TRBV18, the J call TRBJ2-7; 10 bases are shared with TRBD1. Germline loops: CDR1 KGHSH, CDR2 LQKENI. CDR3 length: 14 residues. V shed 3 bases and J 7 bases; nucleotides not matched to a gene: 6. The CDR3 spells CASSPPGQGREQYF. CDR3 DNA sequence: TGTGCCAGCTCACCTCCGGGACAGGGGCGGGAGCAGTACTTC.

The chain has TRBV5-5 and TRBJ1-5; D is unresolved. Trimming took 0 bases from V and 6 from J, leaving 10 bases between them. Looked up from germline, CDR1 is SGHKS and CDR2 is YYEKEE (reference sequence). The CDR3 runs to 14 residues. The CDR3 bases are TGTGCCAGCAGCTTGGGAGGGAGACGTCAGCCCCAGCATTTT. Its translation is CASSLGGRRQPQHF.

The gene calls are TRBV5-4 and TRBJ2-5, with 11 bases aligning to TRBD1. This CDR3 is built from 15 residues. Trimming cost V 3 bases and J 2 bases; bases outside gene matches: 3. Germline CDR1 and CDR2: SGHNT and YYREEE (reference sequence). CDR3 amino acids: CASSSDRGLQETQYF. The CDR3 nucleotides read TGTGCCAGCAGCTCGGACAGGGGGCTGCAAGAGACCCAGTACTTC.

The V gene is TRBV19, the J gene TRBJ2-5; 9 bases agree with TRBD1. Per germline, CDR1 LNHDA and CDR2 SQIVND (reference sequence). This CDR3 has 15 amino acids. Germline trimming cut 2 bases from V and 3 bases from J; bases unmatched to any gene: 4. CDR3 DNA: TGTGCCAGTAGTATATCCCGACAGGGGGAAGAGACCCAGTACTTC. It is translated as CASSISRQGEETQYF.

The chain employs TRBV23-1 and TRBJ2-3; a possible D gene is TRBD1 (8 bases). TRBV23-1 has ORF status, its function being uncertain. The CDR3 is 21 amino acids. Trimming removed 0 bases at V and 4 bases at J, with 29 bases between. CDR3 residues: CASSQSPRGIRGAGGADTQYF. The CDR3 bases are TGCGCCAGCAGTCAATCACCTCGTGGAATTCGGGGGGCAGGGGGCGCAGATACGCAGTATTTT.

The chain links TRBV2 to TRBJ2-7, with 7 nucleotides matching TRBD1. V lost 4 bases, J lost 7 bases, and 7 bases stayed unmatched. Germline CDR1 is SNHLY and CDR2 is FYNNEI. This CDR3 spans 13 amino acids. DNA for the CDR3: TGTGCCAGCAGTGGTCAAGGGGGCCCTGAGCAGTACTTC. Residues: CASSGQGGPEQYF.

Here the CDR3 reads CASSASGISLNEQFF. Here the CDR3 DNA reads TGCGCCAGCAGCGCTAGCGGGATTTCATTGAATGAGCAGTTCTTC. The V gene is TRBV5-1, the J gene TRBJ2-1; 9 bases line up with TRBD2. CDR1 is SGHRS and CDR2 is YFSETQ in the germline V gene. The CDR3 is 15 residues long. The junction had 9 bases not matched to a gene; V was cut back by 4 bases and J by 7 bases. Complete variable domain (other parts from reference TRBV5-1 and TRBJ2-1): KAGVTQTPRYLIKTRGQQVTLSCSPISGHRSVSWYQQTPGQGLQFLFEYFSETQRNKGNFPGRFSGRQFSNSRSEMNVSTLELGDSALYLCASSASGISLNEQFFGPGTRLTVL.

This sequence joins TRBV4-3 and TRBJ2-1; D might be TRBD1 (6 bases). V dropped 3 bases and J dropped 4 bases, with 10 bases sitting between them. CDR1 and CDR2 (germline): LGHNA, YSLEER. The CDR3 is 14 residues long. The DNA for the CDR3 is TGCGCCAGCAGCCAGGCGACAGGATACAATGAGCAGTTCTTC. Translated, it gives CASSQATGYNEQFF.

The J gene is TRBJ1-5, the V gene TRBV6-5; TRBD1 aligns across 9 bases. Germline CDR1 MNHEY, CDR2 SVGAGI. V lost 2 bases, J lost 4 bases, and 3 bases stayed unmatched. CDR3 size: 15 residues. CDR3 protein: CASSYLGQGNQPQHF. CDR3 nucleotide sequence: TGTGCCAGCAGTTACCTGGGACAGGGAAATCAGCCCCAGCATTTT.

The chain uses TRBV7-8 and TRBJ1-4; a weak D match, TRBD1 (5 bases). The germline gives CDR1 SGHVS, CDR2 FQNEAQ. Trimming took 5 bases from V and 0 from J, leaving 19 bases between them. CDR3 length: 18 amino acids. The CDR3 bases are TGTGCCAGCAGCGTTTCCCGTACCATAGGGGCAACTAATGAAAAACTGTTTTTT. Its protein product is CASSVSRTIGATNEKLFF.

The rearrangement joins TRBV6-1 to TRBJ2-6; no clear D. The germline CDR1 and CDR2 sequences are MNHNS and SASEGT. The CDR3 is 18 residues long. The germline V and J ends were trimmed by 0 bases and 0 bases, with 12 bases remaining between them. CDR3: CASSEAHQVYSGANVLTF. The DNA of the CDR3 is TGTGCCAGCAGTGAAGCCCACCAAGTCTACTCTGGGGCCAACGTCCTGACTTTC.

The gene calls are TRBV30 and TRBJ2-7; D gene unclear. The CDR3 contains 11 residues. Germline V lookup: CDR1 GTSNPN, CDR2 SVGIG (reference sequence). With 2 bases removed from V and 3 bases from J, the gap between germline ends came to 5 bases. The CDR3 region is CAWSPGYEQYF. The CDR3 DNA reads TGTGCCTGGAGTCCGGGCTACGAGCAGTACTTC.

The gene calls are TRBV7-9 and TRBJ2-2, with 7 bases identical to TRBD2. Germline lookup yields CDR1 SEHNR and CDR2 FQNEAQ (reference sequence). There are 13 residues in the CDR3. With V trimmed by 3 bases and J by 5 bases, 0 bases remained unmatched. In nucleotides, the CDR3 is TGTGCCAGCAGCTTTAGCGGGACCGGGGAGCTGTTTTTT. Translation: CASSFSGTGELFF.

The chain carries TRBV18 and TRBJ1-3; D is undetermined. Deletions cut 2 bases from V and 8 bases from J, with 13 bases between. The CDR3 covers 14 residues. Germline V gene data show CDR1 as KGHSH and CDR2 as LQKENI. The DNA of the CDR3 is TGTGCCAGCTCACCAATTGCGGGAAGTCACACCATATATTTT. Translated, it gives CASSPIAGSHTIYF.

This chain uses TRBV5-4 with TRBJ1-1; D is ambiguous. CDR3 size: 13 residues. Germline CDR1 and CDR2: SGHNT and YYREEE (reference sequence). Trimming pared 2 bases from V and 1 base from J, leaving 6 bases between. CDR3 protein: CASSFSWNTEAFF. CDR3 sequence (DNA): TGTGCCAGCAGCTTTTCCTGGAACACTGAAGCTTTCTTT.